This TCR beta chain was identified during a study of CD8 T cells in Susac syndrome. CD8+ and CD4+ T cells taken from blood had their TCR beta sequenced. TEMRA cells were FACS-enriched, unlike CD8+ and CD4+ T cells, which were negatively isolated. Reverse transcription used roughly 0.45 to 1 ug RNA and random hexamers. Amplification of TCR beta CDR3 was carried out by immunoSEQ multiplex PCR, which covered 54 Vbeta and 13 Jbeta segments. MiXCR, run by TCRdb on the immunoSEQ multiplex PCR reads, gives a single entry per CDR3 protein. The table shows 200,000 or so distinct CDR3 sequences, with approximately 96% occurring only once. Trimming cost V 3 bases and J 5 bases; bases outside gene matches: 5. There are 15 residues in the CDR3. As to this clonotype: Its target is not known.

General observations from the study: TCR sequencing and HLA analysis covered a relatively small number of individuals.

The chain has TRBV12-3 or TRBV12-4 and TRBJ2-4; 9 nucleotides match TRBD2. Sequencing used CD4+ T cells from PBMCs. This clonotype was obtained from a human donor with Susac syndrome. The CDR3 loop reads CASSFLAGRENIQYF. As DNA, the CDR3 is TGTGCCAGCAGTTTTCTAGCGGGGAGGGAAAACATTCAGTACTTC.